The 10 T cell receptor beta chains presented below share a single source sample, sequenced in a study of blood T cell repertoires in COVID-19. Measured with immunoSEQ multiplex PCR; TCRdb has only the in-frame clones, and not every one. The sample has about 190,000 clones, roughly 85% seen once. Sequenced material: peripheral blood. All receptors come from a woman of 80 years or more with acute or convalescent COVID-19.

This clone was counted only a few times. The chain couples TRBV21-1 to TRBJ2-3; no check of the table's D call, TRBD2, against the DNA was made. TRBV21-1 corresponds to a pseudogene. The CDR3 spans 15 residues. The CDR3 sequence: CASLAGNRSTDTQYF. DNA for the CDR3: TGTGCCAGCCTAGCGGGAAATCGGAGCACAGATACGCAGTATTTT.

The rearrangement links TRBV30 to TRBJ1-4, with D possibly matching TRBD1 (5 bases). Germline V gene sequence: CDR1 GTSNPN, CDR2 SVGIG (reference sequence). The V and J ends lost 2 bases and 8 bases respectively, with 18 bases between them. The CDR3 is 15 residues long. CDR3 amino acids: CAWSTPVSGWEKLFF. The CDR3 DNA follows: TGTGCCTGGAGTACCCCGGTGTCAGGGTGGGAAAAACTGTTTTTT.

This clone was counted a single time. The chain uses TRBV3-1 (or the pseudogene TRBV3-2) and TRBJ2-2; no reliable D call. Deletions cut 9 bases from V and 6 bases from J, with 14 bases between. CDR3 length: 13 residues. Germline V lookup: CDR1 LGHDT, CDR2 YNNKEL (reference sequence). CDR3 nucleotide sequence: TGTGCCAGGACGAGTCAGGTGTCCGGGGAGCTGTTTTTT. Its translation is CARTSQVSGELFF.

This chain links TRBV4-2 with TRBJ2-7; TRBD2 matches at 9 bases. Germline loops: CDR1 LGHNA, CDR2 YNFKEQ. This CDR3 contains 18 residues. The junction had 10 bases not matched to a gene; V was cut back by 0 bases and J by 1 base. The CDR3 is CASSQDYILAGVSYEQYF. The CDR3 nucleotides read TGTGCCAGCAGCCAAGATTACATATTAGCGGGAGTATCCTACGAGCAGTACTTC.

This clone was seen a few times. V is TRBV28 and J is TRBJ1-5, with a possible D match to TRBD1 (6 bases). The V end lost 4 bases, the J end lost 0 bases, and 16 bases lay between the germline ends. This CDR3 has 17 residues. Per germline, CDR1 MDHEN and CDR2 SYDVKM. CDR3 nucleotides: TGTGCCAGCAGTTCAGGGGCGGCGGGCTATAGCAATCAGCCCCAGCATTTT. As protein: CASSSGAAGYSNQPQHF.

V gene TRBV7-2 combines with J gene TRBJ1-5; D is unresolved. V was trimmed by 5 bases and J by 5 bases, leaving 10 bases between them. The CDR3 is 13 amino acids. Germline V gives CDR1 SGHTA, CDR2 FQGNSA. The CDR3 sequence is CASSPEAYQPQHF. CDR3 bases: TGTGCCAGCAGCCCCGAGGCGTATCAGCCCCAGCATTTT.

This sequence joins TRBV7-2 and TRBJ2-1; no definite D call. V lost 6 bases to trimming and J lost 9 bases, with 21 bases between them. The V gene's germline CDR1 is SGHTA and CDR2 FQGNSA. This CDR3 region has 15 residues. The DNA of the CDR3 is TGTGCCAGCAGGGAATGGCGTGGTCAGGTCGGTGAGCAGTTCTTC. Translating it yields CASREWRGQVGEQFF. Looking up the rest from reference TRBV7-2 and TRBJ2-1 gives the full variable domain: GAGVSQSPSNKVTEKGKDVELRCDPISGHTALYWYRQSLGQGLEFLIYFQGNSAPDKSGLPSDRFSAERTGGSVSTLTIQRTQQEDSAVYLCASREWRGQVGEQFFGPGTRLTVL.

This clone came up once. The chain joins TRBV7-9 to TRBJ1-5; D not resolved. With 5 bases removed from V and 0 bases from J, the gap between germline ends came to 8 bases. This CDR3 comprises 14 residues. Germline CDR1 reads SEHNR; CDR2 reads FQNEAQ (reference sequence). The CDR3 loop is CASSRDHSNQPQHF. The CDR3, as DNA: TGTGCCAGCAGCCGGGATCATAGCAATCAGCCCCAGCATTTT.

The chain has TRBV7-2 and TRBJ2-7; 7 bases fit TRBD2. CDR3 length equals 16 residues. The V and J ends lost 2 bases and 9 bases, in that order; junction bases with no gene match: 16. Germline-derived CDR1 and CDR2 are SGHTA and FQGNSA. This CDR3 reads CASSLLGTTVIPGQYF. The DNA of the CDR3 is TGTGCCAGCAGCTTATTAGGGACTACCGTCATCCCGGGGCAGTACTTC.

This clone appeared once. The V call is TRBV5-4, the J call TRBJ2-1, with D perhaps TRBD1 (6 bases). CDR1 SGHNT and CDR2 YYREEE come from the germline V gene (reference sequence). The CDR3 sequence is 17 residues long. V was cut by 4 bases and J by 4 bases, with 21 bases left in between. CDR3 DNA sequence: TGTGCCAGCAGCCCCGGCACCATACAGGGCAAGTACAATGAGCAGTTCTTC. It translates to CASSPGTIQGKYNEQFF.